This entry features one T cell receptor beta chain sequence. After removal of 10 bases from V and 6 bases from J, the junction contained 6 bases not matched to a gene. The CDR3 is made up of 12 amino acids. Germline assignment: CDR1 SNHLY and CDR2 FYNNEI. Methods used by the authors: For nucleated cells, counts were estimated from reference gene primer amplification. TCRdb's table, derived via immunoSEQ multiplex PCR, lists solely in-frame clones and lacks some. That table furnishes V, J and clone size, whereas the DNA furnished D and trimming. This table holds about 270,000 clones, 84% found once. The data were obtained in a study of blood T cell repertoires in COVID-19. On the study more broadly: Material from acute and convalescent COVID-19 was sourced from the United States, Italy and Spain. PBMCs, B-cell-depleted T cells, or T cells provided the cDNA or gDNA that made up the material.

The sample was peripheral blood. This rearrangement joins TRBV2 to TRBJ2-5, with 9 bases that match TRBD2. This sequence was found in a human donor in a cohort sampled during active COVID-19. CDR3 bases: TGTGCCACGGGACTAGCTTTTCAGACCCAGTACTTC. Translated: CATGLAFQTQYF.